A single sample gave rise to the 19 T cell receptor beta chains below, sequenced in a study of TIL therapy for anti-PD-1-resistant metastatic lung cancer. The libraries were made with immunoSEQ v3. Only in-frame clones appear in the TCRdb table, and some are missing; sequencing was by immunoSEQ multiplex PCR. The sample records approximately 60,000 clones, roughly 70% being singletons. Time point defined: pre-treatment sample, taken before nivolumab and TIL therapy. The material was blood, obtained at baseline. The receptors originated from a person aged 25 to 80 with non-small cell lung cancer.

V and J are TRBV5-1 and TRBJ2-7; 9 bases are shared with TRBD1. Germline assignment: CDR1 SGHRS and CDR2 YFSETQ. V shed 1 base and J 0 bases; nucleotides not matched to a gene: 2. The CDR3 is made up of 15 amino acids. Here the CDR3 DNA reads TGCGCCAGCAGCTTGACAGGGGGCGCCTCCTACGAGCAGTACTTC. This gives the protein CASSLTGGASYEQYF.

The chain links TRBV28 to TRBJ2-1, with 14 nucleotides matching TRBD2. The CDR3 loop spans 17 amino acids. With V trimmed by 6 bases and J by 4 bases, 8 bases remained unmatched. Germline values: CDR1 MDHEN, CDR2 SYDVKM. The chain's CDR3 is CASSQPGTSGRYNEQFF. CDR3 bases: TGTGCCAGCAGCCAACCCGGGACTAGCGGGAGATACAATGAGCAGTTCTTC.

The chain has TRBV28 and TRBJ2-2; D ambiguous. CDR3 length: 11 amino acids. V shed 5 bases and J shed 7 bases, with 5 bases lying between them. The germline V gene encodes CDR1 MDHEN and CDR2 SYDVKM. The CDR3 DNA follows: TGTGCCAGCAGTGGAAGCGGGGAGCTGTTTTTT. It yields the protein CASSGSGELFF.

V and J are TRBV28 and TRBJ2-6; D is tentatively TRBD1 or TRBD2 (5 bases each). CDR3 length: 15 amino acids. V was pared by 4 bases and J by 4 bases, with 11 bases between. CDR1 and CDR2 from the germline V gene are MDHEN and SYDVKM. The CDR3 loop is CASSSGALGANVLTF. The DNA of the CDR3 is TGTGCCAGCAGTTCCGGGGCTCTGGGGGCCAACGTCCTGACTTTC.

The V and J genes are TRBV18 and TRBJ2-1, with 10 bases aligning to TRBD2. The trim removed 3 bases at V and 7 bases at J, leaving 6 bases unmatched. Per germline, CDR1 KGHSH and CDR2 LQKENI. This CDR3 comprises 15 residues. The CDR3 region has the DNA TGTGCCAGCTCACCCACTAGCGGGACTTGGAATGAGCAGTTCTTC. Amino acid sequence: CASSPTSGTWNEQFF.

J is TRBJ2-5 and V is TRBV7-2; perhaps TRBD1 as D (6 bases). Germline CDR1 and CDR2: SGHTA and FQGNSA. This CDR3 contains 17 residues. The V gene lost 6 bases and the J gene lost 3 bases, with 23 bases spanning the gap. CDR3 nucleotide sequence: TGTGCCAGCAGTGTGGGGGCTAGCAGCGCCACCAAAGAGACCCAGTACTTC. This encodes CASSVGASSATKETQYF.

This clone has more than one count but fewer than ten. The V gene is TRBV14, the J gene TRBJ1-5; D possibly corresponds to TRBD1 (5 bases). The CDR3 totals 13 residues. Trimming took off 6 bases at V and 4 bases at J, with 10 bases between the two ends. CDR1 and CDR2 (germline): SGHDN, FVKESK. The CDR3 loop reads CASSVGLNQPQHF. The CDR3 nucleotides read TGTGCCAGCAGTGTGGGGCTGAATCAGCCCCAGCATTTT.

The chain combines TRBV14 with TRBJ2-7, with D hard to call. CDR3 size: 12 residues. The V gene lost 1 base and the J gene lost 6 bases, with 7 bases spanning the gap. Germline CDR1 SGHDN, CDR2 FVKESK. The CDR3 spells CASSQGRCEQYF. CDR3 coding DNA: TGTGCCAGCAGCCAAGGTAGGTGCGAGCAGTACTTC.

The gene calls are TRBV27 and TRBJ2-3; D ambiguous. This CDR3 region has 11 residues. Germline V CDR1 and CDR2: MNHEY, SMNVEV (reference sequence). V was shortened by 9 bases and J by 0 bases, with 4 bases between the two germline ends. CDR3 DNA: TGTGCCAGTTCTAGCACAGATACGCAGTATTTT. Translation: CASSSTDTQYF.

V is TRBV11-2 and J is TRBJ1-6; D not resolved. The ends were cut back, 3 bases at V and 8 bases at J, with 11 bases in the middle. The length of the CDR3 is 14 residues. Germline CDR1 SGHAT, CDR2 FQNNGV. The CDR3 sequence: CASSFNGYDSPLHF. The CDR3 DNA reads TGTGCCAGCAGCTTTAATGGGTATGATTCACCCCTCCACTTT.

This clone has a handful of counts. The V and J genes are TRBV10-3 and TRBJ2-7, with no clear D. The CDR3 runs to 17 residues. V was pared by 3 bases and J by 1 base, with 19 bases between. Germline V gene sequence: CDR1 ENHRY, CDR2 SYGVKD. The CDR3 region is CAISEPGPLLGSYEQYF. The CDR3 DNA is TGTGCCATCAGTGAACCTGGACCGTTGTTAGGGTCCTACGAGCAGTACTTC.

This chain connects TRBV27 to TRBJ2-7, with a tentative D call TRBD1 (5 bases). CDR3 length: 15 residues. V lost 0 bases to trimming and J lost 3 bases, with 12 bases between them. Germline V CDR1 and CDR2: MNHEY, SMNVEV (reference sequence). CDR3 in amino acids: CASSLSGRVLYEQYF. CDR3 DNA: TGTGCCAGCAGTTTATCGGGCAGGGTCCTCTACGAGCAGTACTTC.

The rearrangement links TRBV10-3 to TRBJ2-7; the D call may be TRBD1 or TRBD2 (5 bases each). The CDR3 consists of 16 residues. The V end lost 3 bases, the J end lost 5 bases, and 20 bases lay between the germline ends. Germline V gene sequence: CDR1 ENHRY, CDR2 SYGVKD. The CDR3 region has the DNA TGTGCCATCAGTGACTTACCGGGACGCCAAGTGAACGAGCAGTACTTC. Translating gives CAISDLPGRQVNEQYF.

The V call is TRBV27, the J call TRBJ1-5; D possibly corresponds to TRBD1 (6 bases). CDR3 size: 18 residues. The V gene's germline CDR1 is MNHEY and CDR2 SMNVEV (reference sequence). Trimming removed 2 bases from V and 7 bases from J, with 24 bases in between. As DNA, the CDR3 is TGTGCCAGCAGTTTAGACCACAGGGACCACCGGGAGAAACAGCCCCAGCATTTT. It translates to CASSLDHRDHREKQPQHF.

This clone was picked up a small number of times. V usage is TRBV28 and J usage is TRBJ1-2; D possibly corresponds to TRBD1 (6 bases). V gave up 5 bases and J gave up 6 bases, with 16 bases separating them. There are 14 residues in the CDR3. The germline V gene has CDR1 MDHEN and CDR2 SYDVKM. The chain's CDR3 is CASSLQDRTNGYTF. Written as DNA, the CDR3 is TGTGCCAGCAGTCTACAAGACAGGACTAATGGCTACACCTTC.

The rearrangement uses TRBV7-2 and TRBJ1-6; 9 bases are a match to TRBD1. Germline V gives CDR1 SGHTA, CDR2 FQGNSA. With V trimmed by 5 bases and J by 17 bases, 13 bases remained unmatched. CDR3 length equals 14 residues. The CDR3 DNA reads TGTGCCAGCAGCCCGGAGGGACAGGGTAGGATCGTCCACTTT. This encodes CASSPEGQGRIVHF.

The gene calls are TRBV7-9 and TRBJ1-4; D is uncertain. With 1 base removed from V and 4 bases from J, the gap between germline ends came to 19 bases. This CDR3 comprises 18 residues. Germline V gene lookup returns CDR1 SEHNR and CDR2 FQNEAQ (reference sequence). CDR3 amino acids: CASSLVWTLTEFNEKLFF. Here the CDR3 DNA reads TGTGCCAGCAGCTTAGTGTGGACCTTGACGGAGTTTAATGAAAAACTGTTTTTT.

Only a few counts were recorded for this clone. This chain uses TRBV7-9 with TRBJ1-5, with a weak D call TRBD1 (5 bases). The germline V gene encodes CDR1 SEHNR and CDR2 FQNEAQ (reference sequence). Deletions cut 6 bases from V and 10 bases from J, with 16 bases between. The CDR3 spans 13 residues. The CDR3 region is CASSLGEWGPQHF. CDR3 bases: TGTGCCAGCAGTTTGGGGGAATGGGGTCCCCAGCATTTT.

The chain is built from TRBV4-3 and TRBJ2-5, with 7 bases matching TRBD1. Germline V gene lookup returns CDR1 LGHNA and CDR2 YSLEER. The CDR3 consists of 13 residues. The trim removed 3 bases at V and 3 bases at J, leaving 1 base unmatched. As DNA, the CDR3 is TGCGCCAGCAGCCACGGGACAGAAGAGACCCAGTACTTC. Its translation is CASSHGTEETQYF.